A selection of T cell receptor beta chains follows, all from one sample in a study of CD8 T cells in Susac syndrome. TCRdb used MiXCR to reprocess the immunoSEQ multiplex PCR reads, holding one entry per CDR3 protein. The sample lists more than 70,000 distinct CDR3 sequences; about 91% were seen once. Sequenced sample: CD8+ T cells from PBMCs. These receptors came from a human donor with multiple sclerosis. Both conserved end residues are part of each CDR3. The D gene is left open where the match is weak.

>TRBJ1-2|TRBV9|TRBD1
CASSVGTGDYGYTF
>TRBJ2-5|TRBV11-2|-
CASSSIKETQYF
>TRBJ2-2|TRBV7-8|-
CATSMGSGNTGELFF
>TRBJ2-7|TRBV6-2/TRBV6-3|-
CASSWEFRPAEQYF
>TRBJ2-1|TRBV9|-
CASSPPGGEQFF
>TRBJ2-7|TRBV14|-
CASSHRPASYEQYF
>TRBJ2-1|TRBV7-3|TRBD2
CASSLGLAGTLNEQFF
>TRBJ1-1|TRBV6-2/TRBV6-3|TRBD1
CASLTGGTEAFF
>TRBJ2-1|TRBV2|TRBD2
CASSDGRDAVGNEQFF
>TRBJ1-1|TRBV11-3|-
CASSLLANTEAFF
>TRBJ1-2|TRBV7-9|-
CASSTSIATIRKYGYTF
>TRBJ2-5|TRBV7-2|TRBD1
CASSLPRQGAKETQYF
>TRBJ2-7|TRBV6-5|-
CASSYAPGLALVEQYF
>TRBJ1-5|TRBV19|TRBD1
CARTRQSDRGQPQHF
>TRBJ2-7|TRBV11-1|-
CASSEGGHYEQYF
>TRBJ2-3|TRBV11-2|-
CASSPDATDTQYF
>TRBJ1-2|TRBV3-1|-
CASSQVGTYGYTF
>TRBJ2-2|TRBV9|TRBD2
CASSDRGASGRRNANTGELFF
>TRBJ2-3|TRBV5-1|-
CASREPTGPADTQYF
>TRBJ2-7|TRBV7-9|-
CASSSPVVSSYEQYF
>TRBJ2-3|TRBV30|-
CAWSLIHLNQDTQYF
>TRBJ2-3|TRBV11-2|-
CASSSQLDSTDTQYF
>TRBJ1-2|TRBV6-1|TRBD1
CASSEGQGHGYTF
>TRBJ1-1|TRBV9|-
CASSAQGLNTEAFF
>TRBJ2-1|TRBV2|-
CASSEGWDALYNEQFF
>TRBJ2-1|TRBV29-1|-
CSAPGAVDEQFF
>TRBJ2-1|TRBV4-3|-
CASSQETSYNEQFF
>TRBJ2-5|TRBV5-1|TRBD2
CASSFDLAGGPSEETQYF
>TRBJ2-7|TRBV6-2/TRBV6-3|TRBD2
CASRPLTSGGPYEQYF
>TRBJ1-2|TRBV27|-
CASSPGAVNYGYTF
>TRBJ2-7|TRBV4-3|-
CASSQALRGLSFYEQYF
>TRBJ2-1|TRBV21-1|-
CASSTFSGLPRNEQFF
>TRBJ2-5|TRBV2|-
CASSEWVPETQYF
>TRBJ1-1|TRBV19|TRBD1
CASRPDRGNTEAFF
>TRBJ2-7|TRBV5-6|-
CASSLDGGGAWSYEQYF
>TRBJ2-7|TRBV12-3/TRBV12-4|-
CASSFSLGYEQYF
>TRBJ1-6|TRBV28|-
CASSFSGDASSYNSPLHF
>TRBJ1-2|TRBV19|-
CAPREAFGYTF
>TRBJ1-5|TRBV27|-
CASSLQGRGQPQHF
>TRBJ1-1|TRBV11-2|-
CASRHGATEAFF
>TRBJ1-1|TRBV19|-
CASSMGRFGRGPEAFF
>TRBJ1-2|TRBV29-1|-
CSVDPPQGVVRRGYTF
>TRBJ2-5|TRBV7-6|-
CASSLERGRQETQYF
>TRBJ2-5|TRBV11-2|-
CASSLVLGETQYF
>TRBJ1-1|TRBV30|-
CAWDVGNTEAFF
>TRBJ2-7|TRBV2|TRBD1
CASRAPGTAAYEQYF
>TRBJ2-7|TRBV6-2/TRBV6-3|-
CASSGLEVNYEQYF
>TRBJ2-1|TRBV28|-
CASSPRSRVVEQFF
>TRBJ2-2|TRBV29-1|-
CSVVAGNTGELFF
>TRBJ1-3|TRBV10-2|-
CASSPGRSSGNTIYF
>TRBJ2-7|TRBV3-1|-
CASSQGHYEQYF
>TRBJ1-2|TRBV11-2|-
CASSLGQGGYGYTF
>TRBJ1-1|TRBV4-3|TRBD1
CASSQGQGALNTEAFF
>TRBJ2-7|TRBV21-1|-
CASTQEGRTTESYEQYF
>TRBJ1-1|TRBV11-1|-
CASSPMDRNTEAFF
>TRBJ2-6|TRBV24-1|-
CATSDSPTRSSGANVLTF
>TRBJ2-7|TRBV13|-
CASSLRGSGVSYEQYF